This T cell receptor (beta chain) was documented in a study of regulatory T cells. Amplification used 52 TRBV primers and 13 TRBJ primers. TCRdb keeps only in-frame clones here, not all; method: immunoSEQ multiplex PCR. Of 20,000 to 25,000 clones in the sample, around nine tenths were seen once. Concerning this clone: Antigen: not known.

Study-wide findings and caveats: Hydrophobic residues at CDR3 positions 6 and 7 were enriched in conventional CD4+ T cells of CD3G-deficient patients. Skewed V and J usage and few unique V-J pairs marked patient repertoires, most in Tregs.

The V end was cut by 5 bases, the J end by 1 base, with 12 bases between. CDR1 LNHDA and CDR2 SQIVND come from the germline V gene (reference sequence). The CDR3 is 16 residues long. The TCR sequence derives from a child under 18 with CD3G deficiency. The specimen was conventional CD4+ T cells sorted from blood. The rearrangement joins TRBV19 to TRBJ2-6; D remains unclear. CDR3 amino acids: CASSLRSGSGANVLTF. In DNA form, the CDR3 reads TGTGCCAGTAGTTTAAGGTCCGGGTCTGGGGCCAACGTCCTGACTTTC.